This T cell receptor beta chain is drawn from a study of glioma-infiltrating T cells after dendritic cell vaccination. The V gene lost 5 bases and the J gene lost 0 bases, with 15 bases spanning the gap. Germline V gene data show CDR1 as SGHNT and CDR2 as YENEEA. The CDR3 runs to 16 residues. Some clones are missing from TCRdb's copy, which holds only in-frame ones; the method was immunoSEQ multiplex PCR. This sample has tens of thousands of clones; roughly four fifths occur once, and the top ten carry around 7%. Noted time point: after dendritic cell vaccination, including at tumor progression/relapse. PBMC were collected before vaccination, two weeks after the third vaccination, and at progression.

The input for sequencing was blood, taken after dendritic cell vaccination. The rearrangement joins TRBV11-3 to TRBJ2-3; TRBD2 might be the D (6 bases). The source of this sequence is a human donor with glioblastoma. The CDR3 loop is CASSLAGRGSTDTQYF. DNA of the CDR3: TGTGCCAGCAGCCTCGCGGGGCGGGGAAGCACAGATACGCAGTATTTT. The full variable domain, its missing parts supplied by reference TRBV11-3 and TRBJ2-3, is EAGVVQSPRYKIIEKKQPVAFWCNPISGHNTLYWYLQNLGQGPELLIRYENEEAVDDSQLPKDRFSAERLKGVDSTLKIQPAELGDSAVYLCASSLAGRGSTDTQYFGPGTRLTVL.